The 11 T cell receptor beta chains reported below all come from one sample, sequenced in a study of T cells after yellow fever vaccination (dated by TCRdb to the late 2010s). In the paper's terms, the treatment or condition label means: live attenuated yellow fever vaccine strain. Library prep was done by 5' RACE. The sample was run on an Illumina HiSeq 2500. In TCRdb, the public reads were trimmed at Q25 with fastp and aligned with MiXCR, with productive beta chains retained. A single entry per CDR3 protein holds the most common genes and DNA from its merged rows. Here the sample has 450,000 to 650,000 distinct CDR3 sequences; 21% occur a single time. The top ten clones comprise about 15% of the sample. The material was PBMCs, obtained approximately 20 days after the first yellow fever vaccination. The receptor source for this set is a young man who received the YFV17D yellow fever vaccine.

This chain links TRBV12-3 or TRBV12-4 with TRBJ1-1; D perhaps matches TRBD1 (6 bases). Trimming removed 7 bases at V and 6 bases at J, with 15 bases between. The CDR3 length is 13 residues. Written as DNA, the CDR3 is TGTGCCAGCAACCGAAGGGGGACGGCTGAAGCTTTCTTT. Residues: CASNRRGTAEAFF.

The rearrangement joins TRBV2 to TRBJ2-1, with 10 bases that match TRBD1. Germline loops: CDR1 SNHLY, CDR2 FYNNEI. CDR3 length: 14 residues. V lost 4 bases to trimming and J lost 10 bases; unmatched junction nucleotides: 7. The CDR3 nucleotides read TGTGCCAGCAGTGCGGACGGGACAGGGGACGAGCAGTTCTTC. Its protein is CASSADGTGDEQFF.

This clonotype occurred a few times. The V gene is TRBV10-3, the J gene TRBJ1-2; D unclear. Germline-derived CDR1 and CDR2 are ENHRY and SYGVKD. V gave up 4 bases and J gave up 3 bases, with 9 bases separating them. The CDR3 loop spans 13 amino acids. CDR3 in DNA: TGTGCCATCAGTGGTGGCAGTGACTATGGCTACACCTTC. It translates to CAISGGSDYGYTF.

V usage is TRBV18 and J usage is TRBJ2-7; 9 bases line up with TRBD2. This CDR3 contains 14 residues. Germline V gene lookup returns CDR1 KGHSH and CDR2 LQKENI. The ends lost 3 bases at V and 0 bases at J; junction bases unmatched: 0. The CDR3 DNA reads TGTGCCAGCTCACCGACTAGCGGCTCCTACGAGCAGTACTTC. Translating it yields CASSPTSGSYEQYF.

V is TRBV7-9 and J is TRBJ2-7; 7 bases agree with TRBD1. CDR3 length equals 13 residues. Germline V gene sequence: CDR1 SEHNR, CDR2 FQNEAQ (reference sequence). V was pared by 10 bases and J by 5 bases, with 11 bases of the junction left unmatched. CDR3: CAITRDRAHEQYV. CDR3 bases: TGTGCCATCACCCGGGACAGAGCCCACGAGCAGTACGTC.

This clonotype was observed a few times. This sequence joins TRBV10-3 and TRBJ1-6; weak D call: TRBD1 (6 bases). V was pared by 4 bases and J by 8 bases, with 12 bases between. In germline, CDR1 is ENHRY, CDR2 SYGVKD. CDR3 length: 14 residues. This chain's CDR3 is CAISAQGPYSPLHF. CDR3 bases: TGTGCCATCAGTGCACAGGGCCCATATTCACCCCTCCACTTT.

In this sample, this clonotype turned up a few times. The chain combines TRBV24-1 with TRBJ2-3; weak D call: TRBD2 (5 bases). The CDR3 has 15 residues. V lost 2 bases, J lost 3 bases, and 11 bases lay in between. Germline V gene lookup returns CDR1 KGHDR and CDR2 SFDVKD. CDR3 DNA: TGTGCCACCAGTGATTCGAGGGTGTGGACAGATACGCAGTATTTT. It translates to CATSDSRVWTDTQYF.

The chain links TRBV15 to TRBJ2-7; 8 positions agree with TRBD2. The germline CDR1 and CDR2 sequences are LNHNV and YYDKDF (reference sequence). V shed 1 base and J 0 bases; nucleotides not matched to a gene: 5. The CDR3 is made up of 16 amino acids. DNA of the CDR3: TGTGCCACCAGCAGAGGGGAGCGGGGGAGCTCCTACGAGCAGTACTTC. Translated: CATSRGERGSSYEQYF.

This clonotype was recorded only once. This chain links TRBV4-3 with TRBJ2-2; D remains ambiguous. From germline, CDR1 is LGHNA and CDR2 YSLEER. V was shortened by 6 bases and J by 0 bases, with 11 bases between the two germline ends. CDR3 length: 15 amino acids. The CDR3 spells CASRRSQANTGELFF. DNA for the CDR3: TGCGCCAGCAGGAGGTCCCAAGCGAACACCGGGGAGCTGTTTTTT.

This clonotype was detected only once. This chain links TRBV6-1 with TRBJ2-3, with D possibly being TRBD2 (5 bases). Germline lookup yields CDR1 MNHNS and CDR2 SASEGT. CDR3 length equals 14 residues. Trimming removed 4 bases from V and 1 base from J, with 9 bases in between. The CDR3 is CASSVGLRTDTQYF. The CDR3 DNA sequence: TGTGCCAGCAGTGTAGGACTCCGCACAGATACGCAGTATTTT.

This clonotype was observed a few times. The V and J genes are TRBV11-2 and TRBJ2-1, with D maybe TRBD1 (5 bases). This CDR3 spans 12 amino acids. Germline lookup yields CDR1 SGHAT and CDR2 FQNNGV. Trimming pared 6 bases from V and 10 bases from J, leaving 13 bases between. The CDR3: CASRHQGYEQFF. Written as DNA, the CDR3 is TGTGCCAGCAGACACCAGGGATACGAGCAGTTCTTC.